This passage covers 5 T cell receptor beta chains from one sample sequenced in a study of OX40 agonist ivuxolimab in advanced cancers. Measured with immunoSEQ multiplex PCR; TCRdb has only the in-frame clones, and not every one. The data show about 60,000 clones, roughly 87% seen once. The specimen comprised CD4+ or CD8+ T cells sorted from blood, sampled in a trial of the OX40 agonist ivuxolimab. Every receptor here comes from an adult with an advanced solid tumor such as melanoma, head and neck, liver or kidney cancer.

The V gene is TRBV5-6, the J gene TRBJ1-4; D gene ambiguous. The CDR3 is 15 amino acids. The V gene's germline CDR1 is SGHDT and CDR2 YYEEEE. V lost 2 bases, J lost 5 bases, and 13 bases lay in between. The CDR3 reads CASSFGWARNEKLFF. The CDR3 DNA sequence: TGTGCCAGCAGCTTCGGGTGGGCGCGGAATGAAAAACTGTTTTTT. The variable domain in full, completed from reference TRBV5-6 and TRBJ1-4, reads DAGVTQSPTHLIKTRGQQVTLRCSPKSGHDTVSWYQQALGQGPQFIFQYYEEEERQRGNFPDRFSGHQFPNYSSELNVNALLLGDSALYLCASSFGWARNEKLFFGSGTQLSVL.

This chain uses TRBV30 with TRBJ2-5; D may be TRBD1 (5 bases). V gave up 0 bases and J gave up 5 bases, with 7 bases separating them. Germline V gene sequence: CDR1 GTSNPN, CDR2 SVGIG (reference sequence). The CDR3 consists of 12 residues. The CDR3 DNA sequence: TGTGCCTGGAGTGTACAGGTGGAGACCCAGTACTTC. Its translation: CAWSVQVETQYF.

J is TRBJ2-6 and V is TRBV18; TRBD1 agrees at 12 bases. CDR3 length: 17 amino acids. Germline CDR1 and CDR2: KGHSH and LQKENI. With V trimmed by 3 bases and J by 1 base, 1 base remained unmatched. The CDR3 region has the DNA TGTGCCAGCTCACCGGGACAGGGGGCATCTGGGGCCAACGTCCTGACTTTC. It encodes CASSPGQGASGANVLTF.

The V call is TRBV19, the J call TRBJ2-1, with 13 bases fitting TRBD2. This CDR3 is 14 amino acids long. Per the germline V gene, CDR1 is LNHDA and CDR2 is SQIVND (reference sequence). Trimming removed 10 bases from V and 11 bases from J; junction bases left unmatched: 11. CDR3 loop: CATRGTSGAGKQFF. CDR3 nucleotide sequence: TGTGCCACGAGGGGGACTAGCGGGGCCGGGAAGCAGTTCTTC.

The chain recombines TRBV30 with TRBJ2-3; TRBD2 agrees at 8 bases. Germline CDR1 GTSNPN, CDR2 SVGIG (reference sequence). The CDR3 length is 14 residues. Trimming took 2 bases from V and 5 from J; bases not matched to a gene: 6. The CDR3 DNA sequence: TGTGCCTGGAGTTCGGGAGGGCCGGGAGATACGCAGTATTTT. The encoded protein is CAWSSGGPGDTQYF. The entire variable domain, with the rest obtained from reference TRBV30 and TRBJ2-3, is as follows: SQTIHQWPATLVQPVGSPLSLECTVEGTSNPNLYWYRQAAGRGLQLLFYSVGIGQISSEVPQNLSASRPQDRQFILSSKKLLLSDSGFYLCAWSSGGPGDTQYFGPGTRLTVL.